Here is one TCR beta chain with its context. This record comes from a study of blood T cell repertoires in COVID-19. Whole-study context: Acute-phase and convalescent COVID-19 samples originated in the United States, Italy and Spain. The cDNA or gDNA used as material had been derived from T cells, B-cell-depleted T cells, or PBMCs.

How the authors handled the data: Researchers report that nucleated cell counts were estimated from reference gene primer amplification. Profiling relied on immunoSEQ multiplex PCR, and the TCRdb table lists in-frame clones only, not all of them. That table furnishes V, J and clone size, whereas the DNA furnished D and trimming. The top ten hold approximately 22% of the sample, which has roughly 73,000 clones, 80% to 90% seen once. The CDR3 length is 14 residues. Germline assignment: CDR1 SGHNT and CDR2 YYREEE (reference sequence). V lost 3 bases and J lost 6, with 15 bases in between. The sample was peripheral blood. The TCR sequence derives from a woman between 70 and 85 years old with acute or convalescent COVID-19. V usage is TRBV5-4 and J usage is TRBJ1-1; maybe TRBD1 (6 bases). This CDR3 reads CASSSGLQGSEAFF. The CDR3 region has the DNA TGTGCCAGCAGCTCCGGGTTACAGGGATCTGAAGCTTTCTTT.